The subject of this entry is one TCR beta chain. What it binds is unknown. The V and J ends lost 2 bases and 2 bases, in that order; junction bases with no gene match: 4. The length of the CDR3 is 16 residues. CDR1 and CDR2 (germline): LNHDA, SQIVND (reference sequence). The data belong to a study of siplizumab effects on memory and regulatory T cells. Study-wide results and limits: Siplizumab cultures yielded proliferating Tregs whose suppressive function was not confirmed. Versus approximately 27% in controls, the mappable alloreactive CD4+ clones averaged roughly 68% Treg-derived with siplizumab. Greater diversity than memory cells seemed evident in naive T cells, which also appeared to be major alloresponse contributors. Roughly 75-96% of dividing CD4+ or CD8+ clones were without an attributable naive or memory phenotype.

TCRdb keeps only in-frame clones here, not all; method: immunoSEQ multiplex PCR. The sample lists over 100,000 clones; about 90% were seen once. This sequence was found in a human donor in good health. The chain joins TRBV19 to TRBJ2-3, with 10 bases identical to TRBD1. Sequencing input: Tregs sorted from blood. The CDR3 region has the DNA TGTGCCAGTAGTATACGGGACAGGGGTACCACAGATACGCAGTATTTT. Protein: CASSIRDRGTTDTQYF.